This T cell receptor beta chain appears in the sequencing data of a study of CD8+ T cells in alopecia areata. Study at large: Tofacitinib ran for 6 to 18 months before 6 months off drug. The study, taken as a whole, reports: Many expanded lesional clones persisted in scalp and blood during tofacitinib.

The germline V and J ends were trimmed by 5 bases and 3 bases, with 13 bases remaining between them. This CDR3 has 14 amino acids. Germline V gene sequence: CDR1 MNHNY, CDR2 SVGAGI (reference sequence). RNA was extracted and reverse transcribed into cDNA as the sequencing template. Assay used: immunoSEQ multiplex PCR; TCRdb lists only in-frame clones, some missing. The repertoire holds 160,000 or so clones, less than 70% seen once, with around 0.91% in the top ten. As to this clone: No antigen is known for it.

The sample's treatment: oral pan-JAK inhibitor, 5-10 mg twice daily. Sorting of PBMCs yielded the CD4+ and CD8+ T cells. This sequence was found in a human donor with alopecia areata. This specimen was CD4+ T cells sorted from blood, taken at week 4, from a patient treated with tofacitinib. The chain employs TRBV6-6 and TRBJ2-5; the D gene is possibly TRBD2 (6 bases). The CDR3 reads CASSNPWGEETQYF. CDR3 DNA sequence: TGTGCCAGCAGTAACCCATGGGGGGAAGAGACCCAGTACTTC.